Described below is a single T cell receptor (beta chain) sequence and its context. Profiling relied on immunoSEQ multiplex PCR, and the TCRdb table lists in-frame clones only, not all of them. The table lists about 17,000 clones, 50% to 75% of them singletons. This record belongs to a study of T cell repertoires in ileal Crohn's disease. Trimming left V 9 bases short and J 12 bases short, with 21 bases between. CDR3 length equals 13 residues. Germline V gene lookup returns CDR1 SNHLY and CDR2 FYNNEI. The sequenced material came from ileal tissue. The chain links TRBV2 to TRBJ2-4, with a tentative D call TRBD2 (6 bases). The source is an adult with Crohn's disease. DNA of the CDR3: TGTGCCAGTGGCGGGTTCCGCGGGGAAAATCAGTACTTC. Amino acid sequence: CASGGFRGENQYF.